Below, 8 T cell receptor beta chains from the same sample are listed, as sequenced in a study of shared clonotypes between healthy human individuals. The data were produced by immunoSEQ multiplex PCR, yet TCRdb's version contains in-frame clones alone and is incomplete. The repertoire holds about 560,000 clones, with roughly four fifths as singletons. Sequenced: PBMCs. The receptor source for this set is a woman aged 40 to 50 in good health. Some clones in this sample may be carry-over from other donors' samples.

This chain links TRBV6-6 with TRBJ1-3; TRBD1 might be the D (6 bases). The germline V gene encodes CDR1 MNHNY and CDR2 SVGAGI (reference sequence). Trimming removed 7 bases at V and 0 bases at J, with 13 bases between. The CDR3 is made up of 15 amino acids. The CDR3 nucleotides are TGTGCCAGCACCGAGGGGGGGTTCTCTGGAAACACCATATATTTT. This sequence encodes CASTEGGFSGNTIYF.

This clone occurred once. The CDR3 sequence: CASSQTGTGPPFMNTEAFF. DNA for the CDR3: TGTGCCAGCAGCCAAACCGGGACAGGACCTCCCTTTATGAACACTGAAGCTTTCTTT. This chain uses TRBV5-4 with TRBJ1-1, with TRBD1 matching 8 bases. V was clipped by 4 bases and J by 0 bases; unmatched bases: 17. This CDR3 has 19 amino acids. The germline CDR1 and CDR2 sequences are SGHNT and YYREEE (reference sequence).

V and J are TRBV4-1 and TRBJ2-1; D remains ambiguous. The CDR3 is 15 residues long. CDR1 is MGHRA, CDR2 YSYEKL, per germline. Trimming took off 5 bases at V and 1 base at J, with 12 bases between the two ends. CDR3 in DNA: TGCGCCAGCAGCTCCCGTACTGCGTCCTACAATGAGCAGTTCTTC. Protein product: CASSSRTASYNEQFF.

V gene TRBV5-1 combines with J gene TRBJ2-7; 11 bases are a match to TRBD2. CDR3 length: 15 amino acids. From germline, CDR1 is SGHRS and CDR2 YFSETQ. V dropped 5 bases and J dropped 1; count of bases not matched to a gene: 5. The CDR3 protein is CASRTTSGSSYEQYF. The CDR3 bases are TGCGCCAGCAGGACTACTAGCGGGAGTTCCTACGAGCAGTACTTC.

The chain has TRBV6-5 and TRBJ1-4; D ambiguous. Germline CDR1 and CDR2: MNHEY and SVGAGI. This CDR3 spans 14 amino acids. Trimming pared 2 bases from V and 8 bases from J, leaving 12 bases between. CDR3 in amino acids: CASSYARLGEKLFF. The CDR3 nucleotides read TGTGCCAGCAGTTACGCCCGTTTAGGGGAAAAACTGTTTTTT.

The CDR3 here is CASSKEGTGVPFTDTQYF. CDR3 DNA sequence: TGTGCCAGCAGCAAAGAGGGGACAGGGGTCCCCTTCACAGATACGCAGTATTTT. The chain recombines TRBV21-1 with TRBJ2-3; the DNA was not compared with TRBD1, the D call given in the table. TRBV21-1 counts as a pseudogene. CDR3 length: 18 amino acids.

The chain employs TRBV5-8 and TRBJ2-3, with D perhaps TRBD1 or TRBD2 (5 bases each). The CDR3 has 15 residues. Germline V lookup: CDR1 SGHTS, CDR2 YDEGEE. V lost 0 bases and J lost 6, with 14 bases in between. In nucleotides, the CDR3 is TGTGCCAGCAGCTTGGAGCACAGGTCGGGGGATACGCAGTATTTT. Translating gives CASSLEHRSGDTQYF.

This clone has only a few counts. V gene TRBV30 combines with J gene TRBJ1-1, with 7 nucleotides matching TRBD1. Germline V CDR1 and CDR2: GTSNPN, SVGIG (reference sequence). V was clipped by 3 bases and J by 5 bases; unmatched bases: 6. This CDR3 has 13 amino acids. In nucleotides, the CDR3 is TGTGCCTGGAGGGTTCAGGGGGTGACTGAAGCTTTCTTT. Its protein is CAWRVQGVTEAFF.